A single sample gave rise to the 28 T cell receptor beta chains below, sequenced in a study of low-dose radiotherapy and immunotherapy resistance in tumors. TRAV- and TRBV-specific primers primed first-strand cDNA, covering alpha and beta chains. TCRs underwent 15 to 25 PCR cycles of amplification with a constant-region primer and V-primer adapter. TCRdb fed the reads into MiXCR, producing one record per CDR3 protein. The sample yields more than 70,000 distinct CDR3 sequences, less than 25% seen once. Time point in this sample: after trial treatment. As to treatment: LDRT plus nivolumab, ipilimumab, low-dose cyclophosphamide and aspirin (RACIN trial). The source was PBMCs, collected after low-dose radiotherapy plus immunotherapy. The receptors here all came from a female donor with ovarian cancer.

This clonotype came up many times. The J gene is TRBJ1-6, the V gene TRBV18; no clear D. The CDR3 covers 16 residues. Trimming cost V 2 bases and J 5 bases, with 13 bases left between them. The V gene's germline CDR1 is KGHSH and CDR2 LQKENI. CDR3 sequence: CASSPFLQANNSPLHF. The CDR3 region has the DNA TGTGCCAGCTCACCATTTCTGCAGGCCAATAATTCACCCCTCCACTTT.

This clonotype occurred many times. The chain combines TRBV7-8 with TRBJ1-2; 9 bases align to TRBD1. Per germline, CDR1 SGHVS and CDR2 FQNEAQ. The CDR3 extends over 15 amino acids. Trimming at V came to 5 bases and at J to 3 bases, leaving 7 bases not matched to a gene. The CDR3 here is CASSGTGGRDYGYTF. Written as DNA, the CDR3 is TGTGCCAGCAGCGGAACAGGGGGCAGGGACTATGGCTACACCTTC.

In its sample, this clonotype was seen once. A far larger clone is a single base away, which makes a read error likely. This chain connects TRBV28 to TRBJ1-2; D unclear. From germline, CDR1 is MDHEN and CDR2 SYDVKM. Trimming took off 5 bases at V and 2 bases at J, with 15 bases between the two ends. The CDR3 extends over 15 amino acids. The CDR3 sequence: CASSGKSPSNYGYTF. CDR3 DNA sequence: TGTGCCAGCAGTGGGAAGTCCCCTTCCAACTATGGCTACACCTTC.

About this clonotype: A much more abundant neighbour one base away suggests this may be a read error. V is TRBV20-1 and J is TRBJ2-2; 14 bases map to TRBD2. CDR1 and CDR2 from the germline V gene are DFQATT and SNEGSKA (reference sequence). CDR3 length: 17 residues. The V segment lost 3 bases and the J segment 7 bases; nucleotides outside the gene matches: 10. The CDR3 DNA reads as TGCAGTGCTAGCGCCGACGGGGGACTAGCGGGAGTCGGGGAGCTGTTTTTT. The encoded protein is CSASADGGLAGVGELFF.

This clonotype was found many times. The chain combines TRBV6-2 or TRBV6-3 with TRBJ2-4; D ambiguous. The CDR3 totals 13 residues. Trimming pared 5 bases from V and 9 bases from J, leaving 14 bases between. The germline gives CDR1 MNHEY, CDR2 SVGEGT. The CDR3 coding sequence is TGTGCCAGCAGTCCTCAGCAAAAGGGCATTCAGTACTTC. Translating gives CASSPQQKGIQYF.

There are a few counts of this clonotype. V usage is TRBV24-1 and J usage is TRBJ2-1, with 8 bases identical to TRBD1. CDR1 and CDR2 (germline): KGHDR, SFDVKD. The CDR3 sequence is 16 residues long. V gave up 6 bases and J gave up 4 bases; unmatched junction bases: 10. In DNA form, the CDR3 reads TGTGCCACCAGTCCTACCCCCGGGACAGGTTACAATGAGCAGTTCTTC. Its translation is CATSPTPGTGYNEQFF.

This clonotype was recorded many times. The CDR3 nucleotides read TGTGCCAGCAGCCGACTAGCGGGAATGACGGGAGATACGCAGTATTTT. Protein sequence: CASSRLAGMTGDTQYF. The V gene is TRBV4-2, the J gene TRBJ2-3; 11 bases line up with TRBD2. J was trimmed by 5 bases and V by 4 bases; bases with no gene match: 8. Germline-derived CDR1 and CDR2 are LGHNA and YNFKEQ. The CDR3 runs to 16 residues.

This clonotype was detected ten times or more. CDR3 sequence (DNA): TGTGCCAGCTATGAGGGGCGACCCTCTGGAAACACCATATATTTT. Translated, it gives CASYEGRPSGNTIYF. V gene TRBV28 combines with J gene TRBJ1-3, with D maybe TRBD1 (5 bases). Germline V lookup: CDR1 MDHEN, CDR2 SYDVKM. V lost 8 bases to trimming and J lost 0 bases, with 14 bases between them. This CDR3 has 15 residues.

This sequence joins TRBV3-1 and TRBJ1-2; 7 positions agree with TRBD1. CDR1 is LGHDT and CDR2 is YNNKEL in the germline V gene (reference sequence). J lost 0 bases, V lost 3 bases, and 7 bases had no gene match. The CDR3 has 16 residues. The CDR3 nucleotides are TGTGCCAGCAGCCACAGGACAGGACTTACTAACTATGGCTACACCTTC. Its protein product is CASSHRTGLTNYGYTF.

This clonotype was counted at least ten times. The chain combines TRBV6-1 with TRBJ1-5, with D hard to call. This CDR3 spans 14 amino acids. Germline values: CDR1 MNHNS, CDR2 SASEGT. Trimming took 3 bases from V and 10 from J, leaving 16 bases between them. In DNA, the CDR3 is TGTGCCAGCAGTGACCGGGGAGGGTCAGCTCCCCAGCATTTT. Its protein product is CASSDRGGSAPQHF.

This clonotype was counted at least ten times. The gene calls are TRBV20-1 and TRBJ2-3; 7 bases line up with TRBD1. This CDR3 region has 14 residues. Per germline, CDR1 DFQATT and CDR2 SNEGSKA (reference sequence). With 6 bases clipped from V and 0 bases from J, the junction kept 6 bases outside the gene matches. CDR3 sequence (DNA): TGCAGTGCCGCCACAGGGGTCAGCACAGATACGCAGTATTTT. It specifies CSAATGVSTDTQYF.

This clonotype was observed many times. This chain connects TRBV5-4 to TRBJ2-2, with D possibly matching TRBD1 (5 bases). CDR1 and CDR2 (germline): SGHNT, YYREEE (reference sequence). This CDR3 has 14 amino acids. Trimming pared 4 bases from V and 6 bases from J, leaving 13 bases between. CDR3 residues: CASSLQGPPGELFF. DNA of the CDR3: TGTGCCAGCAGCCTTCAGGGCCCCCCCGGGGAGCTGTTTTTT.

This clonotype was picked up many times. V gene TRBV11-2 combines with J gene TRBJ2-7; TRBD2 matches 8 bases. V lost 3 bases to trimming and J lost 3 bases; unmatched junction nucleotides: 4. The germline gives CDR1 SGHAT, CDR2 FQNNGV. The CDR3 spans 14 residues. The CDR3 sequence: CASSFGGVIYEQYF. In nucleotides, the CDR3 is TGTGCCAGCAGCTTCGGGGGGGTCATCTACGAGCAGTACTTC.

V gene TRBV3-1 combines with J gene TRBJ1-2; no clear D. V was clipped by 8 bases and J by 6 bases, with 16 bases between them. The CDR3 runs 13 residues. The germline gives CDR1 LGHDT, CDR2 YNNKEL (reference sequence). The CDR3 is CASHGGLTDGYTF. The DNA for the CDR3 is TGTGCCAGCCATGGCGGGCTAACCGATGGCTACACCTTC.

This clonotype appeared many times. V is TRBV19 and J is TRBJ2-2; D gene unclear. The germline V and J ends were trimmed by 7 bases and 1 base, with 10 bases remaining between them. Looked up from germline, CDR1 is LNHDA and CDR2 is SQIVND (reference sequence). The CDR3 has 14 residues. CDR3 bases: TGTGCCAGTACCGGGCGGAGGAACACCGGGGAGCTGTTTTTT. Translating gives CASTGRRNTGELFF.

DNA for the CDR3: TGTGCCTGGAGGCTTTCGGAGCTGGGGGAGCTGTTTTTT. Translation gives CAWRLSELGELFF. J is TRBJ2-2 and V is TRBV30; D unresolved. The V end lost 3 bases, the J end lost 8 bases, and 13 bases lay between the germline ends. The germline CDR1 and CDR2 sequences are GTSNPN and SVGIG (reference sequence). The CDR3 has 13 residues.

In its sample, this clonotype was seen a few times. The chain links TRBV6-2 or TRBV6-3 to TRBJ2-7; 9 bases agree with TRBD1. Germline loops: CDR1 MNHEY, CDR2 SVGEGT. The V gene end was trimmed by 5 bases and the J gene end by 4 bases; junction bases not matched to a gene: 15. CDR3 length: 17 amino acids. CDR3 DNA: TGTGCCAGCAGTATGGGGGCCGGGACAGGGCTTCTGTACGAGCAGTACTTC. Its protein product is CASSMGAGTGLLYEQYF.

There are many counts of this clonotype. The V call is TRBV20-1, the J call TRBJ2-5, with 8 bases lining up with TRBD2. This CDR3 has 14 amino acids. Germline trimming cut 6 bases from V and 1 base from J; bases unmatched to any gene: 7. The germline V gene has CDR1 DFQATT and CDR2 SNEGSKA (reference sequence). The CDR3 is CSATYTSGQETQYF. CDR3 DNA sequence: TGCAGTGCCACCTATACTAGCGGCCAAGAGACCCAGTACTTC.

This clonotype was counted many times. CDR3 sequence (DNA): TGTGCCAGCGCAATCCAGGGACTAGCCAAAAACATTCAGTACTTC. This encodes CASAIQGLAKNIQYF. The V and J genes are TRBV6-2 or TRBV6-3 and TRBJ2-4; TRBD2 is a possible D gene (6 bases). There are 15 residues in the CDR3. Trimming cost V 8 bases and J 0 bases, with 14 bases left between them. Germline V gives CDR1 MNHEY, CDR2 SVGEGT.

About this clonotype itself: This likely came from a read error, as a far larger clone is one base away. This chain connects TRBV6-5 to TRBJ1-6; D is unclear. The germline V gene has CDR1 MNHEY and CDR2 SVGAGI. The V end was cut by 6 bases, the J end by 4 bases, with 13 bases between. This CDR3 has 15 residues. The CDR3 loop reads CASRTIGSYNSPLHF. The CDR3 coding sequence is TGTGCCAGCAGGACTATCGGGTCTTATAATTCACCCCTCCACTTT.

In regard to this clonotype: A far bigger clonotype differs at one base, so this is likely a read error. V and J are TRBV1 and TRBJ1-6; the table's D gene call, TRBD1, was not cross checked with the DNA. TRBV1 is annotated as a pseudogene. The CDR3 has 17 residues. This chain's CDR3 is CASSKGGTGGVDSPLHF. The DNA of the CDR3 is TGCGCCAGCAGCAAAGGAGGGACAGGGGGCGTAGATTCACCCCTCCACTTT.

This clonotype was picked up many times. This chain joins TRBV6-2 or TRBV6-3 and TRBJ2-7; D is undetermined. Germline assignment: CDR1 MNHEY and CDR2 SVGEGT. The CDR3 loop spans 13 amino acids. V was pared by 6 bases and J by 0 bases, with 9 bases between. DNA for the CDR3: TGTGCCAGCAGCCGACGCAGCTCCTACGAGCAGTACTTC. Translation: CASSRRSSYEQYF.

This clonotype occurred many times. The chain is built from TRBV18 and TRBJ1-5; the D is unclear. CDR3 size: 16 residues. Germline CDR1 reads KGHSH; CDR2 reads LQKENI. The V and J ends lost 2 bases and 4 bases respectively, with 15 bases between them. The CDR3 DNA is TGTGCCAGCTCACCAAGTGTGGGGTTGGGGAATCAGCCCCAGCATTTT. Translation: CASSPSVGLGNQPQHF.

This clonotype has ten or more counts. J is TRBJ2-1 and V is TRBV11-3; TRBD2 aligns across 7 bases. V trimming: 1 base; J trimming: 6 bases; junction bases outside the gene matches: 15. Germline V gene sequence: CDR1 SGHNT, CDR2 YENEEA. This CDR3 is built from 18 residues. CDR3 loop: CASSLGWWRERESNEQFF. The CDR3 bases are TGTGCCAGCAGCTTAGGGTGGTGGCGGGAGAGAGAGAGCAATGAGCAGTTCTTC. The whole variable domain, filled in from reference TRBV11-3 and TRBJ2-1, reads EAGVVQSPRYKIIEKKQPVAFWCNPISGHNTLYWYLQNLGQGPELLIRYENEEAVDDSQLPKDRFSAERLKGVDSTLKIQPAELGDSAVYLCASSLGWWRERESNEQFFGPGTRLTVL.

This clonotype was observed at least ten times. The V call is TRBV18, the J call TRBJ2-1; TRBD1 might be the D (6 bases). From germline, CDR1 is KGHSH and CDR2 LQKENI. Deletions cut 6 bases from V and 9 bases from J, with 18 bases between. The CDR3 covers 14 residues. The CDR3 DNA reads TGTGCCAGCTCCACTTTTCACAGGGAAAGTGAGCAGTTCTTC. Encoded protein: CASSTFHRESEQFF.

At least ten counts were recorded for this clonotype. The chain employs TRBV7-8 and TRBJ2-7; D is perhaps TRBD1 (6 bases). V lost 2 bases and J lost 6, with 20 bases in between. The germline V gene has CDR1 SGHVS and CDR2 FQNEAQ. This CDR3 region has 16 residues. The CDR3 DNA sequence: TGTGCCAGCAGCTTAAAGACAGGTGAGGAAATCGTCGAGCAGTACTTC. Protein: CASSLKTGEEIVEQYF.

Ten or more counts support this clonotype. The chain couples TRBV5-4 to TRBJ1-2; TRBD1 agrees at 9 bases. CDR3 length: 15 residues. Germline V gene lookup returns CDR1 SGHNT and CDR2 YYREEE (reference sequence). The V segment lost 4 bases and the J segment 6 bases; nucleotides outside the gene matches: 10. The DNA for the CDR3 is TGTGCCAGCAGCCTCCCGGGGACAGGGACCCATGGCTACACCTTC. This codes for CASSLPGTGTHGYTF.

This clonotype came up many times. J is TRBJ2-1 and V is TRBV19, with D unclear. The length of the CDR3 is 15 residues. V lost 3 bases, J lost 2 bases, and 11 bases lay in between. Germline assignment: CDR1 LNHDA and CDR2 SQIVND (reference sequence). The CDR3 is CASSILPQTYNEQFF. DNA for the CDR3: TGTGCCAGTAGTATCCTGCCACAAACCTACAATGAGCAGTTCTTC. Full variable domain (remainder filled in from reference TRBV19 and TRBJ2-1): DGGITQSPKYLFRKEGQNVTLSCEQNLNHDAMYWYRQDPGQGLRLIYYSQIVNDFQKGDIAEGYSVSREKKESFPLTVTSAQKNPTAFYLCASSILPQTYNEQFFGPGTRLTVL.